This note documents a single TCR beta chain sequence. Its specific antigen is unknown. No clone much larger than this one lies a single base away; base qualities are absent. The sample comes from a study of PD-1 blockade in classical Hodgkin lymphoma (TCRdb year 2020). Regarding the study in general: Nivolumab dosing was 3 mg/kg intravenously every 2 weeks, continuing until either disease progression or unacceptable toxicity. A peripheral blood immune signature of response to PD-1 blockade in classical Hodgkin lymphoma was defined using TCR beta sequencing and CyTOF. The research as a whole found: Lower diversity was observed in patients in whom nivolumab was started less than 1 year after ASCT, and these patients were excluded from later analyses so that confounding by immune reconstitution would be avoided. The study was restricted to a single clinical trial cohort, and the causes of repertoire differences, possibly disease activity or prior therapy, were left undefined. Among trial patients, those achieving complete response had baseline diversity similar to that of newly diagnosed patients, while diversity was significantly lower in partial responders and progressors. Baseline TCR diversity was reported as lower in newly diagnosed patients than in healthy donors, and lower still in relapsed/refractory patients. A significant rise by C4D1 was seen in CD4+ but not CD8+ TCR diversity (p=0.0027 vs p=0.16), with the rise being most apparent in complete responders (p=0.02).

The Qiagen DNeasy kit was used to extract genomic DNA from unsorted PBMCs and from the negatively selected CD4+ and CD8+ fractions. TCR beta CDR3 regions were subjected to amplification by immunoSEQ multiplex PCR with primers that anneal to V and J segments. A synthetic immune receptor repertoire was used to minimize amplification bias, and any residual bias was removed computationally once sequencing was done. Under the source paper's analysis protocol: Repertoire diversity was quantified as the Shannon entropy index using custom Python scripts. Unsorted, CD4+ and CD8+ repertoires were analyzed separately, except in combined analyses where CD4+ and CD8+ sequences were merged in silico. A clone was considered expanded if an increase in frequency of at least 2-fold after treatment relative to C1D1 was found, and a pseudocount of 0.5 was applied to clones undetected at baseline. Clones with 0 or 1 copy at C1D1 were classified as singleton clones, and clones with 2 or more copies were classified as non-singleton clones. By matching protein sequences in sorted samples from the same patient, clones expanded in unsorted samples were annotated as CD4+, CD8+ or unknown. Wilcoxon tests on paired samples were used to test diversity changes from C1D1 to C4D1. TCRdb took over this immuneACCESS table, retaining in-frame rearrangements with V and J assigned. Such tables are incomplete; in checked studies, under half of the missing clones stem from an unresolved V gene, and the remainder is unexplained. The V and J calls and the clone size are those of that table, but D and trimming were determined from the DNA. This sample comprises more than 95,000 clones, about nine tenths of them detected only once. The ten largest account for around 20% of the sample.

The sample's time point label is to be understood as: cycle 4 day 1 (C4D1), after around six weeks of nivolumab. Every trial patient had relapsed after autologous stem cell transplantation, and cohorts A, B and C differed in prior brentuximab vedotin exposure. The trial cohort included 50 to 60 patients with relapsed/refractory classical Hodgkin lymphoma, and each patient had a best overall response of complete response, partial response or progressive disease. Trial patients were treated with single-agent nivolumab in the multi-cohort phase II CheckMate 205 trial. An independent review committee assessed best overall response by applying the 2007 International Working Group response criteria. Trial PBMCs were collected immediately before nivolumab initiation (C1D1) and during therapy at cycle 2 day 1 and cycle 4 day 1. Peripheral blood was collected in 8 mL Vacutainer Cell Preparation Tubes, from which PBMCs were isolated by centrifugation and then cryopreserved.

The germline V gene specifies MDHEN as CDR1 and SYDVKM as CDR2. The junction shows trimming of 1 base on V and 4 bases on J, plus 2 bases between the germline ends. Inclusive of the bounding cysteine and phenylalanine, the CDR3 is 12 residues long. The DNA shown is the 36-base CDR3, in frame from base 1. This specimen consisted of peripheral blood mononuclear cells (PBMCs), obtained before the fourth cycle of nivolumab. This TCR derives from a human donor with classical Hodgkin lymphoma. This chain is built from TRBV28 and TRBJ1-3; the D gene cannot be resolved reliably. Read as DNA, the sequence is TGTGCCAGCAGTTTATACGGAAACACCATATATTTT. This codes for CASSLYGNTIYF.